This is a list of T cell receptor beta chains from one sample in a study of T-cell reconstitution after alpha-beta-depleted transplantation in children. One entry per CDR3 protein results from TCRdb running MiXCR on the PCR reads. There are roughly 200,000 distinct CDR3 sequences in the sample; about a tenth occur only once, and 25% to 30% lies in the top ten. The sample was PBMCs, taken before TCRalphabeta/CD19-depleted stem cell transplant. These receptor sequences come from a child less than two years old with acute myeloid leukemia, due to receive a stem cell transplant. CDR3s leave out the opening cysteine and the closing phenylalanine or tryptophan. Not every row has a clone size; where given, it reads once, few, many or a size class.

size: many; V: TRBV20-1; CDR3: SANSSYNSPLH
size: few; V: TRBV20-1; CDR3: SNRFRGSYTEAF
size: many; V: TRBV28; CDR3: ASSGQGGYGYT
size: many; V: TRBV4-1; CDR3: ASSQELLVEAF
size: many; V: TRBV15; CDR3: ATDSSSGGSYNEQF
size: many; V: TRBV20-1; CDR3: SALGQGNQPQH
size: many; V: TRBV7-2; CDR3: ASSFAGDQTQY
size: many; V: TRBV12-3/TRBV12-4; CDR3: ASAQYKGTDTQY
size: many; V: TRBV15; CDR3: ATSRVSREELF
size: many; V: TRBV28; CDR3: ASSLPGGPYGYT
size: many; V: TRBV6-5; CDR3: ASSYSTTETQY
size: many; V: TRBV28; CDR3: ASSLGGLAGVGTQY
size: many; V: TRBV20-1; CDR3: SATSGDYNEQF
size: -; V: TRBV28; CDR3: ASSFFAGRYEQY
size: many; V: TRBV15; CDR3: ATSRTGENEKLF
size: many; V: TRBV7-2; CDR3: ASSLGRRLAGIPYNEQF
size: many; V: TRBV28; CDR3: ASSLRTGGIYYEQY
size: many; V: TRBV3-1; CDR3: ASSLVTAGDTQY
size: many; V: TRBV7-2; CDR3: ASSAGLRTDTQY
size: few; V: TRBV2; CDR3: ASSESVVSLTDTQY
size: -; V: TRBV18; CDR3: ASSPPSGGGEKLF
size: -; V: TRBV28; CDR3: ASSLPTYTQY
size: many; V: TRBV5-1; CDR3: ASSLMAGNYNEQF
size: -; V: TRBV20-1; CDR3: SASSPRVSTEAF
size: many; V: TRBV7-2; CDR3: ASTKNPENTGELF
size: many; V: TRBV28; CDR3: ASSSEGADRGEKLF
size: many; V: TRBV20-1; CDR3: SARVGLAGEYEQY
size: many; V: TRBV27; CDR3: ASSLAGDGKTQY
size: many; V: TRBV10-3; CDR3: AISDDRNGNIQY
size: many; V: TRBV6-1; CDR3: ATSGLAEHNEQF
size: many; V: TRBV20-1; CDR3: SAHNRGVYGYT
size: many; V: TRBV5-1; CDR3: ASSELGYSNQPQH
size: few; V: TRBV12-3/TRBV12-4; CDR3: ASSPIRGVNTEAF
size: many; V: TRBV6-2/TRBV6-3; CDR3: ASRDNQETQY
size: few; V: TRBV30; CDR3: AWSVAPDTGNQPQH
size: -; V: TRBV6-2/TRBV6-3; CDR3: ASSYQGSGANVLT
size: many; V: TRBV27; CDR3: ASSPTGGYT
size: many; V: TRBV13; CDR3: ASSPHGGGNTEAF
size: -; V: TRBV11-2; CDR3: ASSSTVGSFLRNEQF
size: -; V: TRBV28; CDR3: ATDQKGQGLTQY